This T cell receptor beta chain was recorded in a study of T cell responses to AZD1222 COVID-19 vaccine. Study-level points and caveats: Spike-specific TCR breadth and depth both grew after two AZD1222 doses. No repertoire was sampled before or during the peak T cell response, only after it.

Data came from immunoSEQ multiplex PCR; TCRdb stores just in-frame clones and leaves some out. The table lists approximately 180,000 clones, about 90% of them singletons. CDR1 is SQVTM and CDR2 is ANQGSEA in the germline V gene. Trimming at V came to 0 bases and at J to 7 bases, leaving 7 bases not matched to a gene. The CDR3 consists of 14 residues. Points on this clone: The antigen is unknown.

The V gene is TRBV29-1, the J gene TRBJ2-7; 9 nucleotides line up with TRBD1. This TCR derives from an adult who received the MenACWY meningococcal vaccine as a control. The sample consisted of peripheral blood, taken 28 days after the second dose of the MenACWY control vaccine. The CDR3 loop reads CSVEDLQGAGEQYF. The CDR3 nucleotides read TGCAGCGTTGAAGATCTACAGGGGGCAGGGGAGCAGTACTTC.